The present TCR beta chain was sequenced within a study of CD8+ T cells in alopecia areata. Study context: Each day, treated patients took oral tofacitinib twice, at 5 to 10 mg per dose. Study outcomes and limitations: Compared with normal scalp, lesional scalp had higher clonality and more expanded CD8+ clones. Scalp samples also yield sequences of resident alphabeta T cells from normal skin.

This clone was observed a single time. What it recognizes is unknown. Treatment denoted: oral pan-JAK inhibitor, 5-10 mg twice daily. The V end was cut by 3 bases, the J end by 2 bases, with 12 bases between. CDR3 length: 14 residues. Germline CDR1 is SGHNT and CDR2 is YYREEE (reference sequence). Isolated RNA was reverse transcribed into cDNA used as the sequencing template. Sequencing was performed with immunoSEQ multiplex PCR; in TCRdb, only in-frame clones are kept and a portion is missing. The sample yields over 150,000 clones, approximately 55% seen once. The rearrangement links TRBV5-4 to TRBJ2-7, with D perhaps matching TRBD2 (5 bases). The sequence was collected from a human donor with alopecia areata. Sequencing used CD8+ T cells sorted from blood, obtained at week 24, from a patient treated with tofacitinib. This CDR3 is CASSSPERAYEQYF. The CDR3 coding sequence is TGTGCCAGCAGCTCTCCCGAGAGGGCCTACGAGCAGTACTTC.